This record concerns one T cell receptor beta chain sequence. This record belongs to a study of T cell responses to AZD1222 COVID-19 vaccine. Whole-study context: Second-dose recipients at about 4 or about 12 weeks were treated as one pooled group.

V lost 0 bases to trimming and J lost 6 bases; unmatched junction nucleotides: 6. Germline loops: CDR1 SGHTS, CDR2 YDEGEE. The CDR3 length is 15 residues. Clones were read by immunoSEQ multiplex PCR, and TCRdb kept only the in-frame ones, dropping some. The sample has approximately 110,000 clones, around 86% seen once. The sequence was collected from an adult in good health. The sample was peripheral blood, taken on day 0 of AZD1222 vaccination. The chain has TRBV5-8 and TRBJ1-5; 7 bases match TRBD1. The CDR3: CASSLATTGTQPQHF. In DNA, the CDR3 is TGTGCCAGCAGCTTGGCCACGACAGGGACTCAGCCCCAGCATTTT. Supplemented by reference TRBV5-8 and TRBJ1-5, the full variable domain reads EAGVTQSPTHLIKTRGQQATLRCSPISGHTSVYWYQQALGLGLQFLLWYDEGEERNRGNFPPRFSGRQFPNYSSELNVNALELEDSALYLCASSLATTGTQPQHFGDGTRLSIL.